This section outlines one TCR beta chain sequence together with its context. Its antigen is not identified. This specimen belongs to a study of OX40 agonist ivuxolimab in advanced cancers. Regarding the study as a whole: At doses 0.1 to 3.0 mg/kg, CD4+ and CD8+ clones expanded.

CDR3 length equals 13 residues. Germline values: CDR1 KGHSH, CDR2 LQKENI. V lost 3 bases to trimming and J lost 6 bases, with 10 bases between them. The table came from immunoSEQ multiplex PCR; TCRdb's copy has only in-frame clones and leaves some out. This sample has about 160,000 clones; approximately 94% occur once, and the top ten carry approximately 0.3%. Sampled blood was obtained at baseline, cycle 4 day 1, and cycle 7 day 1. This sequence was found in an adult with an advanced solid tumor such as melanoma, head and neck, liver or kidney cancer. Sequenced here: CD4+ or CD8+ T cells sorted from blood, sampled in a trial of the OX40 agonist ivuxolimab. The chain employs TRBV18 and TRBJ2-3; no clear D gene. The CDR3 is CASSPPMADTQYF. CDR3 in DNA: TGTGCCAGCTCACCTCCAATGGCGGATACGCAGTATTTT.